This is a list of T cell receptor beta chains from one sample in a study of blood T cell repertoires in COVID-19. The protocol was immunoSEQ multiplex PCR, while the TCRdb copy is restricted to in-frame clones and leaves out a portion. The profile shows more than 95,000 clones, about 79% of them singletons. The sequenced sample consisted of peripheral blood. Source of these receptors: an elderly woman with active or convalescent COVID-19. Each CDR3 is given with its conserved first and last residue. Fields, in order: clone size, J gene, D gene, V gene, CDR3 DNA, CDR3 protein. A D gene is named only where the DNA matches it firmly. Part of the rows lack a size; the others show once, few, many or a class for expanded clones.

clone size: .; J gene: TRBJ2-3; D gene: .; V gene: TRBV5-4; CDR3 DNA: TGTGCCAGCAGCTTGAAACAGACAGGTTACACAGATACGCAGTATTTT; CDR3 protein: CASSLKQTGYTDTQYF
clone size: large; J gene: TRBJ1-2; D gene: .; V gene: TRBV4-2; CDR3 DNA: TGTGCCAGCAGCCATCCTGCAGGGCCTGATGGCTACACCTTC; CDR3 protein: CASSHPAGPDGYTF
clone size: once; J gene: TRBJ1-3; D gene: TRBD1; V gene: TRBV19; CDR3 DNA: TGTGCCAGCTCGGACAGGGGGTCTGGAAACACCATATATTTT; CDR3 protein: CASSDRGSGNTIYF
clone size: once; J gene: TRBJ1-2; D gene: .; V gene: TRBV6-5; CDR3 DNA: TGTGCCAGCAGTCATACAGGATATGGCTACACCTTC; CDR3 protein: CASSHTGYGYTF
clone size: .; J gene: TRBJ1-1; D gene: TRBD1; V gene: TRBV19; CDR3 DNA: TGTGCCAGTAGTATAGTTGGGACAGGGGTAACTGAAGCTTTCTTT; CDR3 protein: CASSIVGTGVTEAFF
clone size: .; J gene: TRBJ2-7; D gene: TRBD2; V gene: TRBV4-3; CDR3 DNA: TGCGCCAGCAGCCAAGTTGTACTAGCGGGAAGGTCCTACGAGCAGTACTTC; CDR3 protein: CASSQVVLAGRSYEQYF
clone size: .; J gene: TRBJ2-3; D gene: TRBD2; V gene: TRBV15; CDR3 DNA: TGTGCCACCAGCAGAGGGGATAGCGGGAGAGGAGATACGCAGTATTTT; CDR3 protein: CATSRGDSGRGDTQYF
clone size: .; J gene: TRBJ2-2; D gene: TRBD2; V gene: TRBV19; CDR3 DNA: TGTGCCAGTAGTATAACTAGCGGGTGGACCGGGGAGCTGTTTTTT; CDR3 protein: CASSITSGWTGELFF
clone size: once; J gene: TRBJ2-2; D gene: TRBD1; V gene: TRBV11-3; CDR3 DNA: TGTGCCAGCAGCTTGGGAACAGGGGGCTTACTTACCGGGGAGCTGTTTTTT; CDR3 protein: CASSLGTGGLLTGELFF
clone size: .; J gene: TRBJ1-2; D gene: .; V gene: TRBV27; CDR3 DNA: TGTGCCAGCAGTTTATGGGCCGGGGGAGTCTATGGCTACACCTTC; CDR3 protein: CASSLWAGGVYGYTF
clone size: .; J gene: TRBJ2-3; D gene: TRBD1; V gene: TRBV5-5; CDR3 DNA: TGTGCCAGCAGCATAGGGGGCTTTGGAACAGATACGCAGTATTTT; CDR3 protein: CASSIGGFGTDTQYF
clone size: .; J gene: TRBJ1-6; D gene: .; V gene: TRBV4-1; CDR3 DNA: TGCGCCCGCCGCGGGGGGGGTATTAATAATTCACCCCTCCACTTT; CDR3 protein: CARRGGGINNSPLHF
clone size: .; J gene: TRBJ1-5; D gene: TRBD1; V gene: TRBV28; CDR3 DNA: TGTGCCAGCAGTCGACGGACAGGGGGTGGCAATCAGCCCCAGCATTTT; CDR3 protein: CASSRRTGGGNQPQHF
clone size: few; J gene: TRBJ2-7; D gene: .; V gene: TRBV7-2; CDR3 DNA: TGTGCCAGCAGCTTAAATTACGACAGGAAGTACGAGCAGTACTTC; CDR3 protein: CASSLNYDRKYEQYF
clone size: .; J gene: TRBJ2-7; D gene: TRBD2; V gene: TRBV7-3; CDR3 DNA: TGTGCCAGCAGTTTGCTAGCGGGGGGGCTAAACGAGCAGTACTTC; CDR3 protein: CASSLLAGGLNEQYF
clone size: once; J gene: TRBJ1-1; D gene: .; V gene: TRBV14; CDR3 DNA: TGTGCCAGCAGCCATGGTTTGCTGGGGCGGGGAGCTTTCTTT; CDR3 protein: CASSHGLLGRGAFF
clone size: .; J gene: TRBJ1-5; D gene: .; V gene: TRBV6-2/TRBV6-3; CDR3 DNA: TGTGCCAGCAGTCCCAGGGATCAGCCCCAGCATTTT; CDR3 protein: CASSPRDQPQHF
clone size: few; J gene: TRBJ2-5; D gene: .; V gene: TRBV15; CDR3 DNA: TGTGCCACCAGCATCGGACAGTCGCAAGAGACCCAGTACTTC; CDR3 protein: CATSIGQSQETQYF